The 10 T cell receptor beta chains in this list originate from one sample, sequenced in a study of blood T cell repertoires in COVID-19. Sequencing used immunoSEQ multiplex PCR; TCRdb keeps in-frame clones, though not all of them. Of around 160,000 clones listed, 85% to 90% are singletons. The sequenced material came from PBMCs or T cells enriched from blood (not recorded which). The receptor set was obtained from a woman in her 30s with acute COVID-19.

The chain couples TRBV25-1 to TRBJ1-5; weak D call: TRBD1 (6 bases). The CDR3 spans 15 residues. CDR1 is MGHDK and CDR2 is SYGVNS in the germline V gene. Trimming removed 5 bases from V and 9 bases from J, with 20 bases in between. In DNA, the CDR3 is TGTGCCAGCAGTAAATCGGACAGTCCGGGGGGGCCCCAGCATTTT. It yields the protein CASSKSDSPGGPQHF.

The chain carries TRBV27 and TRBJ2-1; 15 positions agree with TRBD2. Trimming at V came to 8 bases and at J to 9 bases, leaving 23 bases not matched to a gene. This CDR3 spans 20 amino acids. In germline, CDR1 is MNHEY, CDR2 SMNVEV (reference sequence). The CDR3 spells CASAARRSLGLAGGMSEQFF. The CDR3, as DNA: TGTGCCAGCGCAGCCCGACGCTCACTGGGACTAGCGGGAGGAATGAGTGAGCAGTTCTTC.

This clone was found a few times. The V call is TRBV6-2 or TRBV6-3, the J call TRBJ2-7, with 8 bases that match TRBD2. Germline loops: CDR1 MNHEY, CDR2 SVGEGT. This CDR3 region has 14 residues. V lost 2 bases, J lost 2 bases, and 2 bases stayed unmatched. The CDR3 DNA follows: TGTGCCAGCAGTTACCGGGGGGGACCCTACGAGCAGTACTTC. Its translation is CASSYRGGPYEQYF.

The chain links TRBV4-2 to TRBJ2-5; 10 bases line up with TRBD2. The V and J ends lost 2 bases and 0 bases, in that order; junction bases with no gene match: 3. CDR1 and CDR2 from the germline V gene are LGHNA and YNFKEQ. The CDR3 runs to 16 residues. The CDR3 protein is CASSQLAGVDQETQYF. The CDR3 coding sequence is TGTGCCAGCAGCCAACTAGCGGGAGTAGACCAAGAGACCCAGTACTTC.

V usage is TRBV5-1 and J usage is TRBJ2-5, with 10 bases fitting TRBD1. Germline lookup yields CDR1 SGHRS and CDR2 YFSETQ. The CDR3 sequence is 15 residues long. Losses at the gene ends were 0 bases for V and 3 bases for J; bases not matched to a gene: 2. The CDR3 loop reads CASSLAGTGEETQYF. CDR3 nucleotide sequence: TGCGCCAGCAGCTTGGCCGGGACAGGGGAAGAGACCCAGTACTTC.

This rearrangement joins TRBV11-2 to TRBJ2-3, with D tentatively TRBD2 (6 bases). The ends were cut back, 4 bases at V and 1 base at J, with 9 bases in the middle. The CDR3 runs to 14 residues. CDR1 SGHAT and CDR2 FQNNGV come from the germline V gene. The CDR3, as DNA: TGTGCCAGCAGCTCCAGGGAGGGCACAGATACGCAGTATTTT. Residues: CASSSREGTDTQYF. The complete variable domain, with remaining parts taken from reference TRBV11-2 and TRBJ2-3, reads EAGVAQSPRYKIIEKRQSVAFWCNPISGHATLYWYQQILGQGPKLLIQFQNNGVVDDSQLPKDRFSAERLKGVDSTLKIQPAKLEDSAVYLCASSSREGTDTQYFGPGTRLTVL.

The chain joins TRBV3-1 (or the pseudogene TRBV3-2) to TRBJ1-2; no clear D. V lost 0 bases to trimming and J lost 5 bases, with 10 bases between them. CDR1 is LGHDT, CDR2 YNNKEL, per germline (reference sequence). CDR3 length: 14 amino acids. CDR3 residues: CASSQERFGYGYTF. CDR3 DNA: TGTGCCAGCAGCCAAGAAAGGTTCGGGTATGGCTACACCTTC.

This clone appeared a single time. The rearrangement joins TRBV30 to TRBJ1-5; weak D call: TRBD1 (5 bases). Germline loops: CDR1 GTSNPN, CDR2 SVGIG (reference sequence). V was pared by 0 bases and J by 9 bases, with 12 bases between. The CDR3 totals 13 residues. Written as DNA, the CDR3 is TGTGCCTGGAGTGTGAGTACGGGGGGGCCCCAGCATTTT. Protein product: CAWSVSTGGPQHF.

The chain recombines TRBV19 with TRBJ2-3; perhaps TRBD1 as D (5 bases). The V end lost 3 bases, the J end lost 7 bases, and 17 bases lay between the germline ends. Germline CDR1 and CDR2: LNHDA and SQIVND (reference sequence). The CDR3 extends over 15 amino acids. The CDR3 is CASSMSLPVGHTQYF. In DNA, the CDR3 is TGTGCCAGTAGTATGTCACTCCCCGTGGGGCATACGCAGTATTTT.

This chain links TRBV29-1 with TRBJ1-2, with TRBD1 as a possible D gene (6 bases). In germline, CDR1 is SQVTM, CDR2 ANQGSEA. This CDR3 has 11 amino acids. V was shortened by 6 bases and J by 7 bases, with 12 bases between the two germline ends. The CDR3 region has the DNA TGCAGCGTGCGACAGGTCGGTGGCTACACCTTC. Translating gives CSVRQVGGYTF.